This T cell receptor (beta chain) is from a study of shared T cell receptors in the human thymus (dated by TCRdb to the early 2020s). Background for the entire study: The study investigated the way shared, self-reactive T-cell receptor alpha chains are produced in the human thymus.

In the case of this clone: Its antigen has not been determined. One base away there is no much larger clone; base qualities are not given.

The library was generated by the immunoSEQ multiplex PCR assay. TCRdb took over this immuneACCESS table, retaining in-frame rearrangements with V and J assigned. Such tables are incomplete; in checked studies, under half of the missing clones stem from an unresolved V gene, and the remainder is unexplained. A total of about 380,000 clones appear in this sample, just under 95% of them only once. Approximately 0.02% of the sample is in the top ten clones. The CDR3 runs 17 amino acids, cysteine and phenylalanine included. The DNA shown is the 51-base CDR3, in frame from base 1. CDR1 SGHRS and CDR2 YFSETQ are derived from the germline V gene. The V end gives up 0 bases and the J end 5 bases, leaving 10 bases in the junction not matched to a gene.

Sequenced material: thymocytes. The sequence came from a human donor. This chain joins TRBV5-1 to TRBJ2-2; TRBD2 matches 7 bases in the middle. The CDR3 corresponds to CASSLELGGPDTGELFF. The DNA is TGCGCCAGCAGCTTGGAATTGGGAGGGCCGGATACCGGGGAGCTGTTTTTT.